This entry lists 5 T cell receptor beta chains sequenced from one sample in a study of T cell responses to AZD1222 COVID-19 vaccine. The data were produced by immunoSEQ multiplex PCR, yet TCRdb's version contains in-frame clones alone and is incomplete. Here the sample spans 75,000 to 80,000 clones, 90% being singletons. The sample here was peripheral blood, taken 28 days after the second AZD1222 dose. These receptors were taken from an adult who received the AZD1222 COVID-19 vaccine.

The chain is built from TRBV5-4 and TRBJ1-2, with TRBD1 identical over 7 bases. Losses at the gene ends were 0 bases for V and 1 base for J; bases not matched to a gene: 6. The V gene's germline CDR1 is SGHNT and CDR2 YYREEE (reference sequence). This CDR3 has 16 amino acids. The DNA of the CDR3 is TGTGCCAGCAGCTTGGGGGACAGCTCCTTTAACTATGGCTACACCTTC. Protein: CASSLGDSSFNYGYTF.

The CDR3 sequence: CASSWATGGISPLHF. For the CDR3, the DNA is TGTGCCAGCAGCTGGGCGACAGGGGGGATTTCACCCCTCCACTTT. This rearrangement joins TRBV5-6 to TRBJ1-6; 9 nucleotides agree with TRBD1. Germline lookup yields CDR1 SGHDT and CDR2 YYEEEE. This CDR3 region has 15 residues. With 3 bases clipped from V and 9 bases from J, the junction kept 7 bases outside the gene matches. Filled out from reference TRBV5-6 and TRBJ1-6, the complete variable domain reads DAGVTQSPTHLIKTRGQQVTLRCSPKSGHDTVSWYQQALGQGPQFIFQYYEEEERQRGNFPDRFSGHQFPNYSSELNVNALLLGDSALYLCASSWATGGISPLHFGNGTRLTVT.

The V gene is TRBV7-8, the J gene TRBJ1-5; D call uncertain. Germline CDR1 SGHVS, CDR2 FQNEAQ. Deletions cut 1 base from V and 7 bases from J, with 11 bases between. CDR3 length: 14 amino acids. The CDR3: CASSLGPRGQPQHF. In DNA, the CDR3 is TGTGCCAGCAGCTTAGGGCCCCGGGGACAGCCCCAGCATTTT.

The chain employs TRBV2 and TRBJ2-1; D gene uncertain. This CDR3 spans 12 amino acids. Germline CDR1 reads SNHLY; CDR2 reads FYNNEI. V was clipped by 10 bases and J by 8 bases, with 15 bases between them. The CDR3 is CATSGSYHEQFF. CDR3 nucleotide sequence: TGTGCCACCTCTGGAAGTTATCATGAGCAGTTCTTC.

The CDR3 coding sequence is TGTGCCAGCAGCTGGGGAGGGACAGGGTTGAGCTCCTACAATGAGCAGTTCTTC. Protein: CASSWGGTGLSSYNEQFF. V is TRBV11-2 and J is TRBJ2-1; 9 bases are shared with TRBD1. V shed 4 bases and J 0 bases; nucleotides not matched to a gene: 10. Germline-derived CDR1 and CDR2 are SGHAT and FQNNGV. This CDR3 spans 18 amino acids.